This TCR beta chain derives from a study of beta chain features in type 1 diabetes. Reverse transcription of all isolated RNA meant that expressed TCRB transcripts were sequenced. Clones were sequenced by immunoSEQ multiplex PCR, and TCRdb holds only the in-frame ones, with some missing. The table has 450,000 to 550,000 clones, 30% seen once. The CDR3 loop spans 15 amino acids. Per the germline V gene, CDR1 is LNHDA and CDR2 is SQIVND (reference sequence). V lost 1 base and J lost 6; bases outside the gene matches: 6. The TCR sequence derives from a man younger than 35 in good health. The specimen was naive CD4+ T cells from blood. The V gene is TRBV19, the J gene TRBJ2-1, with 7 bases identical to TRBD2. CDR3: CASSIGGIAGNEQFF. The CDR3 nucleotides read TGTGCCAGTAGTATAGGAGGAATAGCGGGCAATGAGCAGTTCTTC.